The entry below describes one TCR beta chain. Methods used by the authors: Researchers report that nucleated cell counts were estimated from reference gene primer amplification. Using immunoSEQ multiplex PCR, the repertoire was profiled, and TCRdb retains in-frame clones only, with some absent. The V and J calls and clone size were taken over from that table, and D and trimming were inferred from the DNA. The sample consists of roughly 440,000 clones, about 91% of them appearing once. This record belongs to a study of blood T cell repertoires in COVID-19. Germline assignment: CDR1 SGHRS and CDR2 YFSETQ. CDR3 size: 13 residues. V was cut by 2 bases and J by 8 bases, with 13 bases left in between.

The chain uses TRBV5-1 and TRBJ1-1; D is perhaps TRBD1 (5 bases). Sequencing input: peripheral blood. This TCR was recovered from a woman between 45 and 65 years old with COVID-19, enrolled during active disease. This CDR3 is CASSFNYRLEAFF. The DNA for the CDR3 is TGCGCCAGCAGCTTTAATTACAGGCTGGAAGCTTTCTTT.